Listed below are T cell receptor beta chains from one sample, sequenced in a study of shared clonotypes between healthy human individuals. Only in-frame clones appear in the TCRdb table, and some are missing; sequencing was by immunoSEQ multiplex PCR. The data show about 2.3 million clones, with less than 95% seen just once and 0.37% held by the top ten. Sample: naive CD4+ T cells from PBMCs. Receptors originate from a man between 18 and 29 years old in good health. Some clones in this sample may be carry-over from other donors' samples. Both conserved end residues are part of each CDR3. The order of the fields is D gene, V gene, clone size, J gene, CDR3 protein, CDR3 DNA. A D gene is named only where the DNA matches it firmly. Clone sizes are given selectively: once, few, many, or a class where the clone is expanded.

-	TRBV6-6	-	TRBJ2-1	CASRNRDFYNEQFF	TGTGCCAGCAGGAACCGGGACTTTTACAATGAGCAGTTCTTC
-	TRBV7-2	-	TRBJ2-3	CASSSQGVAGASQYF	TGTGCCAGCAGCTCACAGGGGGTAGCGGGAGCGTCGCAGTATTTT
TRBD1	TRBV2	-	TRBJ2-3	CASSGGTGKGDTQYF	TGTGCCAGCAGCGGAGGGACAGGGAAAGGAGATACGCAGTATTTT
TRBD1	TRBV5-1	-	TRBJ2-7	CASSATGGWDNYEQYF	TGCGCCAGCAGCGCAACAGGGGGTTGGGATAACTACGAGCAGTACTTC
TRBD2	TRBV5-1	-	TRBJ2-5	CASSLAAGTSGRETQYF	TGCGCCAGCAGCTTGGCCGCCGGGACTAGCGGGAGAGAGACCCAGTACTTC
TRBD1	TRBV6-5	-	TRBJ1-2	CASSSSRQGALYGYTF	TGTGCCAGCAGTTCCTCCCGACAGGGGGCCCTCTATGGCTACACCTTC
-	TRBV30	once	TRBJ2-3	CAFSRSYTQYF	TGTGCCTTCTCACGATCTTATACGCAGTATTTT
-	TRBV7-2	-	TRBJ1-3	CASSRAGATGNTIYF	TGTGCCAGCAGCCGTGCGGGGGCGACTGGAAACACCATATATTTT
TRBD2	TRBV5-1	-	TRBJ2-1	CASSLLAGTYNEQFF	TGCGCCAGCAGCTTGCTAGCGGGAACCTACAATGAGCAGTTCTTC
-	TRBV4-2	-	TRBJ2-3	CASSQVGAASTDTQYF	TGTGCCAGCAGCCAAGTGGGAGCGGCTAGCACAGATACGCAGTATTTT
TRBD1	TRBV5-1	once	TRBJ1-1	CASSSHPRDSPHSATEAFF	TGCGCCAGCAGCTCCCATCCCCGGGACAGCCCCCACTCCGCCACTGAAGCTTTCTTT
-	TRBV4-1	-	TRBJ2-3	CASSRDSGTLRDTQYF	TGCGCCAGCAGCCGCGATTCCGGGACTCTCCGGGATACGCAGTATTTT
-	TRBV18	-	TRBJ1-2	CASSPVTGDTNYGYTF	TGTGCCAGCTCACCCGTGACAGGAGATACAAACTATGGCTACACCTTC
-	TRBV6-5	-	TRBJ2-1	CASSYLSGTLQFF	TGTGCCAGCAGTTATTTGTCGGGGACTCTTCAGTTCTTC
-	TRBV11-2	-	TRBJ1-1	CASSSAGRAEAFF	TGTGCCAGCAGCTCGGCAGGGAGGGCTGAAGCTTTCTTT
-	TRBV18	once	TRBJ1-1	CASSRAGLNTEAFF	TGTGCCAGCTCACGGGCAGGATTGAACACTGAAGCTTTCTTT
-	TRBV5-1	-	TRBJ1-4	CASSLAGREEKLFF	TGCGCCAGCAGCTTGGCGGGGCGGGAAGAAAAACTGTTTTTT
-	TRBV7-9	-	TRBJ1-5	CASSLRQDQPQHF	TGTGCCAGCAGCTTACGGCAGGATCAGCCCCAGCATTTT
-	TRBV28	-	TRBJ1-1	CASSRHPPWRTEAFF	TGTGCCAGCAGCCGGCACCCTCCATGGCGCACTGAAGCTTTCTTT
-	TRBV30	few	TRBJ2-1	CAWSGYNEQFF	TGTGCCTGGAGTGGGTACAATGAGCAGTTCTTC
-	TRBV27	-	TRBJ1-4	CASSSAGLGEKLFF	TGTGCCAGCAGTTCAGCAGGGCTTGGAGAAAAACTGTTTTTT
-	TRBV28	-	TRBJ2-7	CASSLGPGVSYEQYF	TGTGCCAGCAGTTTAGGTCCGGGAGTGTCCTACGAGCAGTACTTC
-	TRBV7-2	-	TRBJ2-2	CASSLRKGGELFF	TGTGCCAGCAGTCTCAGAAAGGGAGGGGAGCTGTTTTTT
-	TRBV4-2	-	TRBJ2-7	CASSQVSGLAYEQYF	TGTGCCAGCAGCCAGGTTAGCGGATTAGCCTACGAGCAGTACTTC
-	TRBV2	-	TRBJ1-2	CASSLTPYGYTF	TGTGCCAGCAGCTTGACACCCTATGGCTACACCTTC
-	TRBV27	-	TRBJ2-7	CASSHGDAISYEQYF	TGTGCCAGCAGTCACGGGGACGCAATCTCCTACGAGCAGTACTTC
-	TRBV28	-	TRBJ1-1	CASSLLWGGDSKEAFF	TGTGCCAGCAGTTTATTATGGGGGGGAGACTCTAAGGAAGCTTTCTTT
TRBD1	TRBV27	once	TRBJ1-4	CASSRKTGWAANEKLFF	TGTGCCAGCAGTAGAAAGACAGGGTGGGCGGCTAATGAAAAACTGTTTTTT
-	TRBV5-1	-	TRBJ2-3	CASSLDRASTDTQYF	TGCGCCAGCAGCTTGGACAGGGCCTCGACAGATACGCAGTATTTT
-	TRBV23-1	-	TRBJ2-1	CASSQLCAHCTYNEQFF	TGCGCCAGCAGTCAACTGTGTGCACACTGTACCTACAATGAGCAGTTCTTC
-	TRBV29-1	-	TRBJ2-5	CSAMEGAETQYF	TGCAGCGCCATGGAGGGGGCGGAGACCCAGTACTTC
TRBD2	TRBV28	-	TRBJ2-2	CASSLIGAGTSGNTGELFF	TGTGCCAGCAGTTTAATTGGGGCCGGGACTAGCGGGAACACCGGGGAGCTGTTTTTT
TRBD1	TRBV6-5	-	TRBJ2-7	CASRSTGKNEQYF	TGTGCCAGCAGATCGACAGGGAAGAACGAGCAGTACTTC
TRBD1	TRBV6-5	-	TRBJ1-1	CASSPPRGAEAFF	TGTGCCAGCAGTCCCCCCAGGGGGGCTGAAGCTTTCTTT
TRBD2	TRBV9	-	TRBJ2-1	CASSLDLGLAGAVQQFF	TGTGCCAGCAGCCTTGACCTCGGACTAGCGGGAGCGGTTCAGCAGTTCTTC
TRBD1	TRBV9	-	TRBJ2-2	CASSMTGDTGELFF	TGTGCCAGCAGCATGACAGGGGACACCGGGGAGCTGTTTTTT
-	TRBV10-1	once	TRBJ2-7	CASSEGSYSYEQYF	TGCGCCAGCAGTGAAGGGTCCTACTCCTACGAGCAGTACTTC
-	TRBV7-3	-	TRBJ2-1	CASSLTFRASLSSYNEQFF	TGTGCCAGCAGCTTAACCTTTAGGGCTAGCTTGAGCTCCTACAATGAGCAGTTCTTC
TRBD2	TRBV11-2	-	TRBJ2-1	CASSLVPSGSYNEQFF	TGTGCCAGCAGCTTAGTCCCTAGCGGGAGCTACAATGAGCAGTTCTTC
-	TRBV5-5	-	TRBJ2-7	CASTVGYEQYF	TGTGCCAGCACCGTGGGGTACGAGCAGTACTTC
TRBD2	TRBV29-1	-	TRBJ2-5	CSVVLWGTSGRAFQETQYF	TGCAGCGTTGTATTATGGGGGACTAGCGGGAGGGCTTTCCAAGAGACCCAGTACTTC
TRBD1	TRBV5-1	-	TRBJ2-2	CASSWGQTHTGELFF	TGCGCCAGCAGCTGGGGACAGACCCACACCGGGGAGCTGTTTTTT
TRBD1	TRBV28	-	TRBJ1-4	CASRIPTNHRGGNEKLFF	TGTGCCAGCAGGATACCGACAAACCACAGGGGGGGAAATGAAAAACTGTTTTTT
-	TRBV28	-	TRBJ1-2	CASSFGGIDGPLGYTF	TGTGCCAGCAGTTTCGGGGGGATCGACGGGCCTTTAGGCTACACCTTC
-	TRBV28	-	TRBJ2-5	CASSLGTGTYIQETQYF	TGTGCCAGCAGTCTCGGGACCGGGACTTATATCCAAGAGACCCAGTACTTC